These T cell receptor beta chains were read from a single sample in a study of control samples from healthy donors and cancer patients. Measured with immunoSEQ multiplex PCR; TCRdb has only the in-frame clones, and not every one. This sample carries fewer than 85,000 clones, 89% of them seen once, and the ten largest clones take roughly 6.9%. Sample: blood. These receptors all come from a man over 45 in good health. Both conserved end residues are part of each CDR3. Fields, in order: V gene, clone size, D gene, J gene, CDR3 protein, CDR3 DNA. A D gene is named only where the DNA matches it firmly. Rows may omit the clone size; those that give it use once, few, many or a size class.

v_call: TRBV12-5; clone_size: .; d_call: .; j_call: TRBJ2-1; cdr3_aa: CAGGLADGPYNEQFF; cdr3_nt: TGTGCTGGTGGTTTGGCGGACGGTCCCTACAATGAGCAGTTCTTC
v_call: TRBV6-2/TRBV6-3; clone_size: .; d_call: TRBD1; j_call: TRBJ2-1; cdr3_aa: CASSYSPGQGGDEQFF; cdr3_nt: TGTGCCAGCAGTTATTCACCGGGACAGGGGGGAGATGAGCAGTTCTTC
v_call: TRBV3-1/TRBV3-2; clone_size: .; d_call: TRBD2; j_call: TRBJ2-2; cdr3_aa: CASSAGGGPTGELFF; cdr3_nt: TGTGCCAGCAGTGCGGGCGGGGGGCCCACCGGGGAGCTGTTTTTT
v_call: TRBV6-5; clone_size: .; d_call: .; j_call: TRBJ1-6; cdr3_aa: CASSPPWPLHF; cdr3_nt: TGTGCCAGCAGTCCACCCTGGCCCCTCCACTTT
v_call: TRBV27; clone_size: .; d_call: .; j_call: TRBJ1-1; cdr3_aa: CASSFLRATTRIAFF; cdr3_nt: .
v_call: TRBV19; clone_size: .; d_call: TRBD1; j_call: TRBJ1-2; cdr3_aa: CASSIGSGQGWHGYTF; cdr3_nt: TGTGCCAGTAGTATAGGGTCGGGACAGGGCTGGCATGGCTACACCTTC
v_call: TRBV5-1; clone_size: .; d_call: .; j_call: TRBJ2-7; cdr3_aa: CASSLVGNQGNEQYF; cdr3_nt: TGCGCCAGCAGCTTGGTGGGGAACCAGGGAAACGAGCAGTACTTC
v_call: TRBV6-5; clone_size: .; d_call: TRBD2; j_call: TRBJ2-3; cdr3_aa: CASSSGGAGDTQYF; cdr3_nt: TGTGCCAGCAGCTCGGGGGGGGCTGGAGATACGCAGTATTTT
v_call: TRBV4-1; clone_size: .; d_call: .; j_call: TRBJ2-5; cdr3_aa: CASSQADGQETQYF; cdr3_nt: TGCGCCAGCAGCCAAGCGGACGGTCAAGAGACCCAGTACTTC
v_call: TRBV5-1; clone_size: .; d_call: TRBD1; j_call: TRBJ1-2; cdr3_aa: CASSGGQSFYGYTF; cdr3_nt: TGCGCCAGCAGCGGGGGACAGAGTTTCTATGGCTACACCTTC
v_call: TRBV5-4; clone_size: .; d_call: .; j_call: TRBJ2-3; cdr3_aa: CASSLDLYTQYF; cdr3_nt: TGTGCCAGCAGCTTAGACTTGTATACGCAGTATTTT
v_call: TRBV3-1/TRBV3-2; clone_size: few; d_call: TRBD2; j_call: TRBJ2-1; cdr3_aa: CASSPHLGSGGRDEQFF; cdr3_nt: TGTGCCAGCAGCCCGCATTTAGGTAGCGGGGGCAGGGATGAGCAGTTCTTC
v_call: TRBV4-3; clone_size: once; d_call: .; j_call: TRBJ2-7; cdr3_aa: CASSQENNYEQYF; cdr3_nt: TGCGCCAGCAGCCAAGAGAACAACTACGAGCAGTACTTC
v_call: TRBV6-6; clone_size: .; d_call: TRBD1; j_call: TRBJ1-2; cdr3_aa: CASSHGQEDYGYTF; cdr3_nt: TGTGCCAGCAGTCATGGACAGGAGGACTATGGCTACACCTTC
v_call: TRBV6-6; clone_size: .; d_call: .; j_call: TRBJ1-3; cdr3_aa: CASSYHSLSGNTIYF; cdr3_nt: TGTGCCAGCAGTTACCACAGCCTCTCTGGAAACACCATATATTTT
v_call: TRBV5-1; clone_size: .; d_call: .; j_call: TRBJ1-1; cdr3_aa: CASSRIGSGEAFF; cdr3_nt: TGCGCCAGCAGTCGGATCGGCTCGGGCGAAGCTTTCTTT
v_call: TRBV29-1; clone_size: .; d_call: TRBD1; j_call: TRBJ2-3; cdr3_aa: CSVSYGTVPDTQYF; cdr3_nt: TGCAGCGTTTCCTACGGGACAGTCCCAGATACGCAGTATTTT
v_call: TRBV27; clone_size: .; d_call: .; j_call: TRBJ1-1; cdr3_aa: CASSSGTPNTEAFF; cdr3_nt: TGTGCCAGCAGTTCGGGGACACCCAACACTGAAGCTTTCTTT
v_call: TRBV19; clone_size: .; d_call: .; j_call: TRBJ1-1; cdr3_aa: CASSITRGPEAFF; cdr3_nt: TGTGCCAGTAGTATAACCAGAGGGCCTGAAGCTTTCTTT
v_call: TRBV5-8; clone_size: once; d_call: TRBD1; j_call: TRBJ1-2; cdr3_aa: CASRTSGGRGYTF; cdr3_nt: TGTGCCAGCAGAACCTCAGGGGGACGTGGCTACACCTTC
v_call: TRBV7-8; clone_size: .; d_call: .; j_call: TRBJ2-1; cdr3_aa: CASSPPTGTLGLDEQFF; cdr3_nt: TGTGCCAGCAGCCCCCCGACTGGGACCCTGGGGCTGGATGAGCAGTTCTTC
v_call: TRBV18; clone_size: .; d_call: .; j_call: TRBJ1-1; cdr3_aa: CASSPGVRNTEAFF; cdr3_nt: TGTGCCAGCTCCCCAGGGGTAAGGAACACTGAAGCTTTCTTT
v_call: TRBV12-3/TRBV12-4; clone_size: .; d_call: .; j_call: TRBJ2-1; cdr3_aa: CASKTGGYEQFF; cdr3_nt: TGTGCCAGCAAGACGGGGGGCTATGAGCAGTTCTTC
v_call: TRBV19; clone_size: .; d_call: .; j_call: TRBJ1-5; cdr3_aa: CASRETGFNQPQHF; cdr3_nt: TGTGCCAGTAGGGAGACAGGATTTAATCAGCCCCAGCATTTT
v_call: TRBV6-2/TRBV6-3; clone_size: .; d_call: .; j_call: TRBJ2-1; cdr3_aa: CASSYRRSGQFF; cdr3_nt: TGTGCCAGCAGTTACCGCCGCTCAGGGCAGTTCTTC
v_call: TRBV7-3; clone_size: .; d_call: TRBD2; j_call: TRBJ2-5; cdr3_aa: CASSLYQRGGPETQYF; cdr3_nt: TGTGCCAGCAGCTTATACCAGCGGGGGGGCCCAGAGACCCAGTACTTC
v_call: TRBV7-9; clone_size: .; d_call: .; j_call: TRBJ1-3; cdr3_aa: CASSLTGNTIYF; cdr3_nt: TGTGCCAGCAGCTTAACTGGAAACACCATATATTTT
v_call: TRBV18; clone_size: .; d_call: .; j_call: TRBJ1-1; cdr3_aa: CASSQNGGSTEAFF; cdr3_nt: TGTGCCAGCTCACAAAATGGGGGGAGCACTGAAGCTTTCTTT
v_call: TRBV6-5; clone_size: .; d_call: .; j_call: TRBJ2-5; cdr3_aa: CASTASGVVETQYF; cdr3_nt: TGTGCCAGCACCGCTAGTGGGGTCGTGGAGACCCAGTACTTC
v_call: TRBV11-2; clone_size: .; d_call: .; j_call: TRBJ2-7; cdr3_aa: CASRQSYEQYF; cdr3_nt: TGTGCCAGCAGGCAGAGCTACGAGCAGTACTTC
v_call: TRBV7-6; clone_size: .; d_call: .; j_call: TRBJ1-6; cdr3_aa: CASSPDKNNSPLHF; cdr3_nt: TGTGCCAGCAGCCCGGACAAAAATAATTCACCCCTCCACTTT
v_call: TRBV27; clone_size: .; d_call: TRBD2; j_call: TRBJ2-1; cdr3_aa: CASSLRVAGGDSEQFF; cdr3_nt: TGTGCCAGCAGTTTACGAGTCGCGGGGGGGGACAGTGAGCAGTTCTTC